This TCR beta chain was documented in a study of CD8+CD57+ T cells in acquired aplastic anemia. Study details: Mean DNA quantity obtained from sorted CD4+ and CD8+ cells was about 3 ug.

An expansion of CD8+CD57+ cells by flow cytometry had been shown in patients chosen for sequencing. Severe acquired aplastic anemia was present in all patients. Patients had not yet gotten any therapy when their blood was taken for sampling. This CDR3 is 17 amino acids long. Trimming at V came to 0 bases and at J to 2 bases, leaving 10 bases not matched to a gene. CDR1 is SGHTS, CDR2 YDEGEE, per germline. This clonotype appeared many times. According to the study, genomic DNA was the template for TCR beta VDJ and CDR3 profiling. TCRdb processed the reads anew with MiXCR; each CDR3 protein has one entry. The table shows about 250,000 distinct CDR3 sequences, with approximately 45% occurring only once.

The sequencing input was sorted CD4+, CD8+, or CD8+CD57+ T cells (not recorded which) from PBMCs. The clonotype was recovered from a human donor with aplastic anemia. This rearrangement joins TRBV5-8 to TRBJ1-2; 7 nucleotides line up with TRBD1. For the CDR3, the DNA is TGTGCCAGCAGCTTGGTCTACCGGGACAGAAGAAACTATGGCTACACCTTC. Protein sequence: CASSLVYRDRRNYGYTF.